The source of this T cell receptor (beta chain) is a study of blood T cell repertoires in COVID-19. Original methodology: Reference gene primers were amplified, and this amplification served to estimate nucleated cell counts. TCRdb's copy holds only in-frame clones and misses some; the assay was immunoSEQ multiplex PCR. D and trimming come from the DNA, and the V and J calls and clone size come from that table. Of hundreds of thousands of clones listed, roughly 80% are singletons. CDR3 size: 14 residues. V dropped 3 bases and J dropped 5 bases, with 14 bases sitting between them. CDR1 is GTSNPN and CDR2 is SVGIG in the germline V gene (reference sequence).

The gene calls are TRBV30 and TRBJ1-3; D perhaps matches TRBD1 (5 bases). The origin of this receptor is a woman aged 45 to 65 who had been exposed to COVID-19. Sequenced material: PBMCs or T cells enriched from blood (not recorded which). The CDR3 coding sequence is TGTGCCTGGAGCGTAGGGAACAGGAGAAACACCATATATTTT. Residues: CAWSVGNRRNTIYF.